The entry below describes one T cell receptor (beta chain). TCRdb's table, derived via immunoSEQ multiplex PCR, lists solely in-frame clones and lacks some. The sample lists fewer than 200,000 clones, over 85% seen once, with over 1.1% in the top ten. The entry originates in a study of control samples from healthy donors and cancer patients. This CDR3 is 15 amino acids long. Germline values: CDR1 SGHTA, CDR2 FQGTGA. The ends were cut back, 0 bases at V and 7 bases at J, with 15 bases in the middle. The chain joins TRBV7-3 to TRBJ1-2; D is possibly TRBD1 (6 bases). Sample: blood. The sequence derives from a man aged 25 to 40 in good health. The CDR3 sequence: CASSLTRRGEAGYTF. As DNA, the CDR3 is TGTGCCAGCAGCTTAACGCGCAGGGGAGAGGCTGGCTACACCTTC.